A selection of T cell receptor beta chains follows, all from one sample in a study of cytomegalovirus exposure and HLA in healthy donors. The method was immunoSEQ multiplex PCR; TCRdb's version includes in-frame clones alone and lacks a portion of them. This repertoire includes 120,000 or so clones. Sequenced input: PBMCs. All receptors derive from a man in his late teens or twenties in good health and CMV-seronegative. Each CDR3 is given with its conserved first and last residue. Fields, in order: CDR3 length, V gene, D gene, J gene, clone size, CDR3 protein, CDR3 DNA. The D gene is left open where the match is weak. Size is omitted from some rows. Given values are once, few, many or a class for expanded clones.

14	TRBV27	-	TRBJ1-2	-	CASSLWPLSYGYTF	TGTGCCAGCAGTTTATGGCCTCTCTCCTATGGCTACACCTTC
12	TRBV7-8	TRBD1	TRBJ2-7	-	CASTGTGVWKYF	TGTGCCAGCACCGGGACAGGAGTATGGAAGTACTTC
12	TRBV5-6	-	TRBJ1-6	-	CASSLRDSPLHF	TGTGCCAGCAGCCTCAGGGATTCACCCCTCCACTTT
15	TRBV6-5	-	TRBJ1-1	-	CASSLTPRGSTEAFF	TGTGCCAGCAGTTTGACCCCCCGCGGGAGCACTGAAGCTTTCTTT
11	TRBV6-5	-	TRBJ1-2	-	CASTRGYGYTF	TGTGCCAGCACACGAGGCTATGGCTACACCTTC
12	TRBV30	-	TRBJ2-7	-	CAWSVLPSEQYF	TGTGCCTGGAGTGTACTCCCGAGCGAGCAGTACTTC
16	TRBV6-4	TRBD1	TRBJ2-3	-	CASSDSGTGGTDTQYF	TGTGCCAGCAGTGACTCGGGGACAGGGGGCACAGATACGCAGTATTTT
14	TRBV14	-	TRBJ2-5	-	CASSQRGGQETQYF	TGTGCCAGCAGCCAACGAGGGGGTCAAGAGACCCAGTACTTC
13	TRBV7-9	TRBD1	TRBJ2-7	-	CATGTVNAYEQYF	TGTGCCACCGGGACAGTGAACGCCTACGAGCAGTACTTC
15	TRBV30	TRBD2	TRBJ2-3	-	CAWSVLAGGPDTQYF	TGTGCCTGGAGTGTACTAGCGGGGGGCCCGGATACGCAGTATTTT
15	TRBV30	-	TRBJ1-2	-	CAWRGTGLPNYGYTF	TGTGCCTGGAGAGGTACAGGGCTGCCGAACTATGGCTACACCTTC
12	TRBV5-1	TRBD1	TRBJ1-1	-	CASSRQGPLAFF	TGCGCCAGCAGCAGACAGGGACCACTGGCTTTCTTT
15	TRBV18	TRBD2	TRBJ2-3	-	CASSLSGSSPDTQYF	TGTGCCAGCTCATTGAGCGGGAGTAGCCCAGATACGCAGTATTTT
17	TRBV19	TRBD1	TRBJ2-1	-	CASTKLLGQSSYNEQFF	TGTGCCAGTACGAAGTTGCTGGGACAGAGCTCCTACAATGAGCAGTTCTTC
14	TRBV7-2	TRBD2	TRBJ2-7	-	CASKMVAGSYEQYF	TGTGCCAGCAAGATGGTAGCGGGCTCCTACGAGCAGTACTTC
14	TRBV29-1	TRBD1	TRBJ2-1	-	CSVGTGQSGNEQFF	TGCAGCGTTGGGACGGGACAGTCGGGGAATGAGCAGTTCTTC
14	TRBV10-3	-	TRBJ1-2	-	CASHPRATNYGYTF	TGTGCCTCCCACCCGCGGGCAACTAACTATGGCTACACCTTC
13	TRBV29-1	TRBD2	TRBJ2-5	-	CSVEPGGGETQYF	TGCAGCGTTGAGCCTGGGGGGGGAGAGACCCAGTACTTC
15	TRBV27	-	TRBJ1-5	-	CAGSHNQGSNQPQHF	TGTGCCGGCAGCCACAACCAGGGTAGCAATCAGCCCCAGCATTTT
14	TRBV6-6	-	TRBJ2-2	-	CASSFSEITGELFF	TGTGCCAGCAGTTTTAGCGAGATCACCGGGGAGCTGTTTTTT
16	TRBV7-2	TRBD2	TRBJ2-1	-	CASSPKRLATGNEQFF	TGTGCCAGCAGTCCTAAGCGACTAGCCACCGGCAATGAGCAGTTCTTC
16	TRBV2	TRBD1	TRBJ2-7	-	CASSDGLGTGGDEQYF	TGTGCCAGCAGTGATGGGCTGGGGACAGGGGGCGACGAGCAGTACTTC
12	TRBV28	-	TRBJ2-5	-	CASRGAGETQYF	TGTGCCAGCAGGGGAGCGGGAGAGACCCAGTACTTC
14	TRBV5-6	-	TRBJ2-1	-	CASSFGQINNEQFF	TGTGCCAGCAGCTTTGGACAGATAAACAATGAGCAGTTCTTC
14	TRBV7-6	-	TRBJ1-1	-	CASSPRGNRGGAFF	TGTGCCAGCAGCCCCAGAGGCAACCGAGGGGGAGCTTTCTTT
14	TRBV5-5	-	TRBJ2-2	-	CASSRDTYTGELFF	TGTGCCAGCAGTCGCGACACGTACACCGGGGAGCTGTTTTTT
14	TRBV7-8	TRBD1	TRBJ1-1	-	CASSLDRGEGEAFF	TGTGCCAGCAGCTTAGACAGGGGAGAAGGAGAAGCTTTCTTT
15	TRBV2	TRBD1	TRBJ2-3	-	CASSPTGSVSDTQYF	TGTGCCAGCAGTCCGACAGGGAGTGTGTCAGATACGCAGTATTTT
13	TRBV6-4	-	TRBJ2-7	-	CASSEGLLGEQYF	TGTGCCAGCAGCGAGGGCCTGCTGGGAGAGCAGTACTTC
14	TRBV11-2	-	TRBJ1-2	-	CASSVRQTVYGYTF	TGTGCCAGCAGCGTGAGACAGACTGTCTATGGCTACACCTTC
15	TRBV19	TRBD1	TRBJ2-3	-	CASSINGEGADTQYF	TGTGCCAGTAGTATAAACGGAGAGGGGGCGGATACGCAGTATTTT
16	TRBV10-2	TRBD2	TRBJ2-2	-	CASWAGSGRITGELFF	TGCGCCAGCTGGGCCGGTAGCGGGAGAATTACCGGGGAGCTGTTTTTT
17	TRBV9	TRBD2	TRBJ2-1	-	CASSVGEGLVGVNEQFF	TGTGCCAGCAGCGTAGGGGAGGGGCTCGTTGGGGTTAATGAGCAGTTCTTC
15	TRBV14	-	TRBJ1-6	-	CASSQEPHIGSPLHF	TGTGCCAGCAGCCAAGAGCCTCATATCGGTTCACCCCTCCACTTT
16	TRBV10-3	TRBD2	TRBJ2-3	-	CASGLTSGATTDTQYF	TGTGCCAGCGGTCTAACTAGCGGGGCTACCACAGATACGCAGTATTTT
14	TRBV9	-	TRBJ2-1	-	CASSRGGSSNEQFF	TGTGCCAGCAGTAGGGGGGGGTCGAGCAATGAGCAGTTCTTC
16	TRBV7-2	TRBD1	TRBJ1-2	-	CASSLHPGQGAPGYTF	TGTGCCAGCAGTCTACATCCGGGACAGGGGGCGCCTGGCTACACCTTC
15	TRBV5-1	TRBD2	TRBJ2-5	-	CASSWSGGHEETQYF	TGCGCCAGCAGCTGGTCGGGAGGCCACGAAGAGACCCAGTACTTC
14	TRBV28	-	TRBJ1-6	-	CASSSGLGNSPLHF	TGTGCCAGCAGTTCAGGCTTGGGTAATTCACCCCTCCACTTT
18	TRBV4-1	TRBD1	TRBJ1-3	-	CASSQGPTGTGGGNTIYF	TGCGCCAGCAGCCAAGGCCCAACCGGGACAGGGGGTGGAAACACCATATATTTT
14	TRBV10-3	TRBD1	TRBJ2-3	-	CAIRQGPNTDTQYF	TGTGCCATCAGACAGGGGCCGAACACAGATACGCAGTATTTT
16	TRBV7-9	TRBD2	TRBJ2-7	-	CASSSLEVGRPREQYF	TGTGCCAGCAGCTCCCTAGAGGTCGGGAGGCCACGCGAGCAGTACTTC
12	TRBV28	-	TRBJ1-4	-	CASSSNNEKLFF	TGTGCCAGCAGTTCCAATAATGAAAAACTGTTTTTT
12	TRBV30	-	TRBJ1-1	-	CAWITGNTEAFF	TGTGCCTGGATCACGGGGAACACTGAAGCTTTCTTT
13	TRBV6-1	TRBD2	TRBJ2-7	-	CASTRGESYEQYF	TGTGCCAGCACTCGGGGGGAAAGTTACGAGCAGTACTTC
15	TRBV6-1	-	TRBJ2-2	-	CASSERRLNTGELFF	TGTGCCAGCAGTGAAAGGCGGCTTAACACCGGGGAGCTGTTTTTT
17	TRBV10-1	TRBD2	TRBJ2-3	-	CASSEPVGGGSTDTQYF	TGCGCCAGCAGTGAGCCTGTCGGCGGGGGGTCCACAGATACGCAGTATTTT
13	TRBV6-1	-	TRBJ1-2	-	CASSEDGSYGYTF	TGTGCCAGCAGTGAAGACGGGAGCTATGGCTACACCTTC
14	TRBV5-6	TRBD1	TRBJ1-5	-	CASSFDRDHQPQHF	TGTGCCAGCAGCTTCGACAGGGATCATCAGCCCCAGCATTTT
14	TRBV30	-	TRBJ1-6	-	CAWSVTPTDSPLHF	TGTGCCTGGAGTGTCACCCCGACAGATTCACCCCTCCACTTT
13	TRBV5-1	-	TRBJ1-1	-	CASRESGNTEAFF	TGCGCCAGCAGGGAGAGTGGGAACACTGAAGCTTTCTTT
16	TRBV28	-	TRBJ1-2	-	CASSPSGTGQSYGYTF	TGTGCCAGCAGTCCCAGTGGTACAGGGCAATCCTATGGCTACACCTTC
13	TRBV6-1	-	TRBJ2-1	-	CASSEHRDNEQFF	TGTGCCAGCAGTGAGCATCGAGACAATGAGCAGTTCTTC
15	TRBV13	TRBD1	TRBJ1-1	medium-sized	CASSLRQGKVGEAFF	TGTGCCAGCAGCCTCCGACAGGGGAAGGTCGGTGAAGCTTTCTTT
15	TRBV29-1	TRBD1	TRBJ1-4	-	CSVDFLDRDGEKLFF	TGCAGCGTTGATTTTCTCGACAGGGATGGTGAAAAACTGTTTTTT
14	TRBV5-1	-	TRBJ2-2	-	CASSLAGNTGELFF	TGCGCCAGCAGCTTGGCAGGGAACACCGGGGAGCTGTTTTTT
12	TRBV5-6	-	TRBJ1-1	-	CASSSGATEAFF	TGTGCCAGCAGCTCAGGGGCCACTGAAGCTTTCTTT
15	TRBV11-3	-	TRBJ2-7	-	CASSLGGTSSYEQYF	TGTGCCAGCAGCTTAGGCGGGACTTCCTCCTACGAGCAGTACTTC
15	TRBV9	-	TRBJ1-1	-	CASSPRRLVNTEAFF	TGTGCCAGCAGCCCCAGGAGGCTAGTGAACACTGAAGCTTTCTTT
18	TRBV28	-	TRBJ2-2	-	CASSSPFGELENTGELFF	TGTGCCAGCAGTTCCCCCTTTGGGGAGCTCGAGAACACCGGGGAGCTGTTTTTT